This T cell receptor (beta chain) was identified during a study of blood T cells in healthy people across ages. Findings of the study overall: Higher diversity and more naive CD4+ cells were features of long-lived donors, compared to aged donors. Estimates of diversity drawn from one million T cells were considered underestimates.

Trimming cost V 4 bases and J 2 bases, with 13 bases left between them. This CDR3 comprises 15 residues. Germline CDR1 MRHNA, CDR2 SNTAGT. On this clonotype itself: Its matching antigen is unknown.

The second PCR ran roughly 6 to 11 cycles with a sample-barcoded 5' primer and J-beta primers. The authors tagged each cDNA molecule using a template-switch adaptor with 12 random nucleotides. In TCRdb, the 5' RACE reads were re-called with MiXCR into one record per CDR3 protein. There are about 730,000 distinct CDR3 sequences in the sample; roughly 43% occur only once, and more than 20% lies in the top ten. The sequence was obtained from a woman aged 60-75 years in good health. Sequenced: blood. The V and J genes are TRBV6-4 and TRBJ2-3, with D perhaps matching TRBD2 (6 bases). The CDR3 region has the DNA TGTGCCAGCAGTGCCACCGGGAGCCCCACAGATACGCAGTATTTT. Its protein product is CASSATGSPTDTQYF.